A selection of T cell receptor beta chains follows, all from one sample in a study of monozygotic twins with inflammatory bowel disease. TCRdb re-called the 5' RACE reads and gives one entry per CDR3 protein, without DNA. The sample totals around 450,000 distinct CDR3 sequences; its top ten clones hold 2.4%. Source material: blood. The receptors derive from a human donor with ulcerative colitis or Crohn's disease, or a healthy co-twin of an affected twin (not recorded which). Each CDR3 is given with its conserved first and last residue.

V gene,J gene,CDR3 protein
TRBV29-1,TRBJ1-2,CSFFVAQGGYTF
TRBV6-5,TRBJ2-3,CASSYSGRTSTDTQYF
TRBV20-1,TRBJ2-3,CSAEDTDTQYF
TRBV6-5,TRBJ2-2,CASSYPIHGSTGELFF
TRBV5-1,TRBJ1-1,CASSVNTGGEPFF
TRBV29-1,TRBJ1-1,CSARQGMNTEAFF
TRBV12-5,TRBJ1-1,CASGFGGGTVAFF
TRBV3-1,TRBJ2-1,CASSQDQAGNEQFF
TRBV7-9,TRBJ1-5,CASSLNPGGISNQPQHF
TRBV27,TRBJ2-1,CATLPQGQGGAPGQAQFF
TRBV4-2,TRBJ2-1,CASSQPSGLGMNEQFF
TRBV7-2,TRBJ2-3,CASSLASMAGRTDTQYF
TRBV6-2/TRBV6-3,TRBJ2-5,CASSYSRTMEETQYF
TRBV10-3,TRBJ1-2,CAIRPDRVGYGYTF
TRBV9,TRBJ2-5,CASSALAGGPQETQYF
TRBV7-2,TRBJ2-7,CASSPGGSNYEQYF
TRBV11-3,TRBJ2-2,CASSYKGGTGTGELFF
TRBV5-4,TRBJ2-1,CASSRRDRDMNEQFF
TRBV28,TRBJ2-7,CASTRTGHEQYF
TRBV9,TRBJ2-3,CASSVLGGGTDTQYF
TRBV7-9,TRBJ2-3,CASSLEGSSTDTQYF
TRBV5-1,TRBJ1-2,CAGSPGQGGGYTF
TRBV11-2,TRBJ1-1,CASSSVSQAFF
TRBV19,TRBJ2-1,CASSSQRYNEQFF
TRBV6-2/TRBV6-3,TRBJ1-2,CASSYRADYGYTF
TRBV5-1,TRBJ1-2,CASSLTADGYTF
TRBV15,TRBJ2-3,CATSREGGADTQYF
TRBV2,TRBJ2-2,CASIRDRGSGELFF
TRBV6-2/TRBV6-3,TRBJ1-2,CATLEAGRNYGYTF
TRBV18,TRBJ2-6,CASSPGAQRGANVLTF
TRBV7-6,TRBJ2-3,CASSPQGSTDTQYF
TRBV5-5,TRBJ1-1,CASNHFRGAEEAFF
TRBV28,TRBJ2-5,CASSNLQGAETQYF
TRBV7-2,TRBJ2-3,CASRQSGFDTQYF
TRBV11-2,TRBJ2-3,CASSLGVWGSDTQYF
TRBV7-3,TRBJ2-7,CASSLSAGGLAYEQYF
TRBV11-2,TRBJ1-1,CASSLNRVVTEAFF
TRBV25-1,TRBJ1-5,CASSDQGNQPQHF
TRBV28,TRBJ2-3,CASSLDQGTGGPGDTQYF
TRBV11-2,TRBJ1-2,CASSPGQYGYTF
TRBV5-6,TRBJ1-1,CASIGAFNTEAFF
TRBV20-1,TRBJ2-7,CSATKLLGSPSYEQYF
TRBV11-2,TRBJ2-3,CASTNQRSFTDTQYF
TRBV9,TRBJ2-2,CASSPGGIHTGELFF
TRBV12-3/TRBV12-4,TRBJ2-6,CATDRGPGANVLTF
TRBV5-5,TRBJ1-5,CASSLGILSNQPQHF
TRBV9,TRBJ2-7,CASSVGSERSYEQYF
TRBV29-1,TRBJ2-7,CSVEVGGTYEQYF
TRBV19,TRBJ1-5,CASSIDWDRQPQHF
TRBV7-8,TRBJ2-2,CASSELANTGELFF
TRBV7-6,TRBJ2-1,CASSLWRDEQFF
TRBV28,TRBJ2-1,CASSSLAGGGEQFF
TRBV29-1,TRBJ1-2,CSVDLGQGGLSYTF
TRBV29-1,TRBJ2-7,CSVLPTGRTHEQYF
TRBV5-1,TRBJ1-5,CASSLGTGSNQPQHF